Each of the 12 T cell receptor beta chains below was sequenced from the same sample in a study of cytomegalovirus exposure and HLA in healthy donors. The PCR employed 60 Vbeta primers together with 13 Jbeta primers. The method was immunoSEQ multiplex PCR; TCRdb's version includes in-frame clones alone and lacks a portion of them. The top ten hold roughly 12% of the sample, which has tens of thousands of clones, 75% seen once. Sequenced material: PBMCs. These receptors were obtained from a man aged 65 to 85 in good health and CMV-seronegative.

The rearrangement uses TRBV6-1 and TRBJ2-7; 8 bases line up with TRBD1. CDR3 length: 14 amino acids. Trimming at V came to 4 bases and at J to 5 bases, leaving 7 bases not matched to a gene. The germline CDR1 and CDR2 sequences are MNHNS and SASEGT. The CDR3 reads CASSAGQGGDEQYF. Here the CDR3 DNA reads TGTGCCAGCAGTGCCGGACAGGGTGGCGACGAGCAGTACTTC.

In its sample, this clone was seen a few times. The V and J genes are TRBV7-2 and TRBJ2-6; a weak D match, TRBD1 (6 bases). Per the germline V gene, CDR1 is SGHTA and CDR2 is FQGNSA. V lost 5 bases to trimming and J lost 1 base, with 9 bases between them. The CDR3 has 15 amino acids. The CDR3 is CASSPQGSGANVLTF. In nucleotides, the CDR3 is TGTGCCAGCAGCCCGCAGGGGTCTGGGGCCAACGTCCTGACTTTC. The complete variable domain, with remaining parts taken from reference TRBV7-2 and TRBJ2-6, reads GAGVSQSPSNKVTEKGKDVELRCDPISGHTALYWYRQSLGQGLEFLIYFQGNSAPDKSGLPSDRFSAERTGGSVSTLTIQRTQQEDSAVYLCASSPQGSGANVLTFGAGSRLTVL.

This chain's CDR3 is CASSPSGGLLYGYTF. The CDR3, as DNA: TGTGCCAGCAGCCCTTCGGGGGGCTTGCTCTATGGCTACACCTTC. The V call is TRBV7-9, the J call TRBJ1-2, with a weak D call TRBD1 (6 bases). The CDR3 covers 15 residues. V lost 5 bases and J lost 4, with 17 bases in between. Germline CDR1 and CDR2: SEHNR and FQNEAQ (reference sequence).

This chain links TRBV28 with TRBJ2-2, with D uncertain. Germline-derived CDR1 and CDR2 are MDHEN and SYDVKM. V shed 2 bases and J shed 7 bases, with 11 bases lying between them. The CDR3 is made up of 14 amino acids. The CDR3 sequence is CASSLAPRVGELFF. As DNA, the CDR3 is TGTGCCAGCAGTTTAGCCCCTAGAGTCGGGGAGCTGTTTTTT.

V gene TRBV2 combines with J gene TRBJ1-4, with 7 bases matching TRBD1. Germline CDR1 SNHLY, CDR2 FYNNEI. The CDR3 is 18 amino acids. Losses at the gene ends were 3 bases for V and 7 bases for J; bases not matched to a gene: 17. The CDR3 reads CASSDPRPGQNLGEKLFF. The CDR3 DNA reads as TGTGCCAGCAGTGACCCCCGACCGGGACAGAACTTAGGTGAAAAACTGTTTTTT.

This chain joins TRBV9 and TRBJ2-1, with a possible D match to TRBD2 (5 bases). Between the trimmed V and J ends, which lost 3 bases and 9 bases, there was a span of 13 bases. Germline CDR1 is SGDLS and CDR2 is YYNGEE. There are 13 residues in the CDR3. In nucleotides, the CDR3 is TGTGCCAGCAGCGGCTTGGGCGGGTCTGAGCAGTTCTTC. It is translated as CASSGLGGSEQFF.

The chain has TRBV5-5 and TRBJ2-7; 10 positions match TRBD1. Germline V lookup: CDR1 SGHKS, CDR2 YYEKEE (reference sequence). The CDR3 loop spans 19 amino acids. V gave up 7 bases and J gave up 0 bases; unmatched junction bases: 19. For the CDR3, the DNA is TGTGCCAGCCCTATACGGGTGGGACAGGGGCGGGAGGACTCCTACGAGCAGTACTTC. The encoded protein is CASPIRVGQGREDSYEQYF. The full variable domain, its missing parts supplied by reference TRBV5-5 and TRBJ2-7, is DAGVTQSPTHLIKTRGQQVTLRCSPISGHKSVSWYQQVLGQGPQFIFQYYEKEERGRGNFPDRFSARQFPNYSSELNVNALLLGDSALYLCASPIRVGQGREDSYEQYFGPGTRLTVT.

The rearrangement links TRBV10-1 to TRBJ2-2; possible D gene TRBD1, 5 bases. Trimming left V 5 bases short and J 5 bases short, with 9 bases between. The CDR3 spans 13 residues. Germline assignment: CDR1 WNHNN and CDR2 SYGVQD (reference sequence). The CDR3: CASSNQGTGELFF. Written as DNA, the CDR3 is TGCGCCAGCAGTAATCAGGGAACCGGGGAGCTGTTTTTT.

The chain carries TRBV7-2 and TRBJ2-5; 9 positions match TRBD2. CDR1 is SGHTA, CDR2 FQGNSA, per germline. Trimming at V came to 5 bases and at J to 11 bases, leaving 18 bases not matched to a gene. There are 16 residues in the CDR3. CDR3 sequence reads: CASSEVISGGREEQYF. The CDR3 DNA reads as TGTGCCAGCAGCGAGGTTATTAGCGGGGGAAGGGAAGAGCAGTACTTC.

This rearrangement joins TRBV28 to TRBJ1-5, with D perhaps TRBD1 (6 bases). This CDR3 has 14 residues. Trimming took 5 bases from V and 6 from J, leaving 14 bases between them. Germline assignment: CDR1 MDHEN and CDR2 SYDVKM. In DNA, the CDR3 is TGTGCCAGCAGTCCGGGGACAATGGCTCAGCCCCAGCATTTT. This codes for CASSPGTMAQPQHF. The entire variable domain, with the rest obtained from reference TRBV28 and TRBJ1-5, is as follows: DVKVTQSSRYLVKRTGEKVFLECVQDMDHENMFWYRQDPGLGLRLIYFSYDVKMKEKGDIPEGYSVSREKKERFSLILESASTNQTSMYLCASSPGTMAQPQHFGDGTRLSIL.

As for this clone: Other DNA sequences in this sample translate to the same CDR3. The V gene is TRBV5-1, the J gene TRBJ2-5, with TRBD2 as a possible D gene (7 bases). Germline lookup yields CDR1 SGHRS and CDR2 YFSETQ. The length of the CDR3 is 16 residues. V dropped 3 bases and J dropped 4 bases, with 19 bases sitting between them. This CDR3 is CASSSLPGGEGETQYF. CDR3 nucleotides: TGCGCCAGCAGCTCTTTGCCGGGGGGCGAGGGAGAGACCCAGTACTTC. The full variable domain, in which reference TRBV5-1 and TRBJ2-5 provide the parts outside the CDR3, is KAGVTQTPRYLIKTRGQQVTLSCSPISGHRSVSWYQQTPGQGLQFLFEYFSETQRNKGNFPGRFSGRQFSNSRSEMNVSTLELGDSALYLCASSSLPGGEGETQYFGPGTRLLVL.

Worth noting for this clone: An end of the junction differs from the germline gene, which may be a read error. This chain links TRBV2 with TRBJ1-4; no clear D gene. The CDR3 runs to 14 residues. The V gene's germline CDR1 is SNHLY and CDR2 FYNNEI. The CDR3 nucleotides are TGTGCCAGCTGTGAGGGAGAAACTAATGAAAAACTGTTTTTT. Translation gives CASCEGETNEKLFF.